This entry describes one T cell receptor (beta chain). The antigen remains undetermined. This sample stems from a study of T cell responses to AZD1222 COVID-19 vaccine. Generated by immunoSEQ multiplex PCR, the TCRdb table keeps only in-frame clones and is missing some. Found here are some 140,000 clones, about 80% of them singletons; the top ten hold about 4%. Notes on the study in general: Among the donors, most were white British and more were female, and clonal diversity was possibly underestimated. Spike regions recognized by vaccine-associated CD4 TCRs spanned the protein, led by 160-218 and 743-854.

This TCR was sampled from an adult in good health. The sequenced sample was peripheral blood, obtained on day 0 of AZD1222 vaccination.

CDR3 sequence: CASSPRGYTEAFF. In DNA form, the CDR3 reads TGTGCCAGCAGCCCTAGGGGATACACTGAAGCTTTCTTT. This chain uses TRBV7-3 with TRBJ1-1; D is possibly TRBD1 (5 bases). V lost 5 bases, J lost 3 bases, and 10 bases lay in between. The germline gives CDR1 SGHTA, CDR2 FQGTGA. The CDR3 runs 13 residues.